The 6 T cell receptor beta chains presented below share a single source sample, sequenced in a study of cytotoxic CD8 clonotypes in ibrutinib-treated CLL. TCRdb keeps only in-frame clones here, not all; method: immunoSEQ multiplex PCR. The table has 300,000 or so clones, about 61% seen once. Sequencing used PBMCs, obtained after 36 months of ibrutinib treatment. The receptors stem from a human donor with chronic lymphocytic leukemia.

The chain carries TRBV6-5 and TRBJ2-3, with 8 positions matching TRBD2. The junction had 5 bases not matched to a gene; V was cut back by 4 bases and J by 2 bases. Germline CDR1 reads MNHEY; CDR2 reads SVGAGI. CDR3 size: 15 residues. CDR3 coding DNA: TGTGCCAGCAGTTCCGCTAGCGGGCACACAGATACGCAGTATTTT. It encodes CASSSASGHTDTQYF.

The chain uses TRBV18 and TRBJ2-7; D gene ambiguous. Germline loops: CDR1 KGHSH, CDR2 LQKENI. The V end lost 3 bases, the J end lost 5 bases, and 8 bases lay between the germline ends. This CDR3 is 12 amino acids long. CDR3 coding DNA: TGTGCCAGCTCACCGGGCAGCCACGAGCAGTACTTC. Amino acid sequence: CASSPGSHEQYF.

This clone has only a few counts. This chain joins TRBV9 and TRBJ1-1; 11 positions agree with TRBD1. Per germline, CDR1 SGDLS and CDR2 YYNGEE. The CDR3 consists of 16 residues. V shed 0 bases, J shed 0 bases, and the junction held 1 base outside the gene matches. The DNA of the CDR3 is TGTGCCAGCAGCGTAGGGACAGGGGGCCTGAACACTGAAGCTTTCTTT. Translated: CASSVGTGGLNTEAFF.

This chain uses TRBV7-3 with TRBJ2-3; 13 nucleotides agree with TRBD2. Losses at the gene ends were 3 bases for V and 7 bases for J; bases not matched to a gene: 4. CDR1 is SGHTA, CDR2 FQGTGA, per germline. The CDR3 is made up of 15 amino acids. CDR3 in DNA: TGTGCCAGCAGCTTGGGACTAGCGGGGACAAATACGCAGTATTTT. This encodes CASSLGLAGTNTQYF. Based on the CDR3 plus reference TRBV7-3 and TRBJ2-3, the full variable domain is GAGVSQTPSNKVTEKGKYVELRCDPISGHTALYWYRQSLGQGPEFLIYFQGTGAADDSGLPNDRFFAVRPEGSVSTLKIQRTERGDSAVYLCASSLGLAGTNTQYFGPGTRLTVL.

The genes are TRBV2 and TRBJ2-7; D possibly corresponds to TRBD1 (6 bases). The germline V and J ends were trimmed by 7 bases and 2 bases, with 21 bases remaining between them. CDR1 is SNHLY and CDR2 is FYNNEI in the germline V gene. The CDR3 loop spans 16 amino acids. The CDR3 sequence is CASTSLNNRDPYEQYF. CDR3 sequence (DNA): TGTGCCAGCACCTCCCTCAATAACAGGGATCCCTACGAGCAGTACTTC.

V and J are TRBV5-1 and TRBJ1-1; D might be TRBD1 (6 bases). Trimming took 5 bases from V and 2 from J, leaving 16 bases between them. The CDR3 sequence is 15 residues long. CDR1 and CDR2 from the germline V gene are SGHRS and YFSETQ. The CDR3 region is CASRVDWTANTEAFF. As DNA, the CDR3 is TGCGCCAGCAGAGTTGACTGGACAGCCAACACTGAAGCTTTCTTT.